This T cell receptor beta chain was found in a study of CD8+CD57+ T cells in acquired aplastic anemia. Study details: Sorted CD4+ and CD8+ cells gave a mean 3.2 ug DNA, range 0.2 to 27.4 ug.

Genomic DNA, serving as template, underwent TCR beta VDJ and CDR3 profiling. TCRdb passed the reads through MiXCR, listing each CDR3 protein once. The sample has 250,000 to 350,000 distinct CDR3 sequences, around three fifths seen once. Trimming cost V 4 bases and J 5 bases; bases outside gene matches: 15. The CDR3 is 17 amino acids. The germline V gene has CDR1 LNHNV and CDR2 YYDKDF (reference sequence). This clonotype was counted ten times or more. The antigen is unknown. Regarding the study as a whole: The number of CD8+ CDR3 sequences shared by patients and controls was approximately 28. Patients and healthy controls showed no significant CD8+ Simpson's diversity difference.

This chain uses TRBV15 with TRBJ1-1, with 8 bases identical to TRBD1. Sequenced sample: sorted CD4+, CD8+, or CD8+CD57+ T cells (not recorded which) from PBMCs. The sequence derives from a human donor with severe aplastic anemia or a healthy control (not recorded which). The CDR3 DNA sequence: TGTGCCACCAGCATCATCGACAGGGGCCCAGCGACGACTGAAGCTTTCTTT. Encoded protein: CATSIIDRGPATTEAFF.